This T cell receptor beta chain originates from a study of T cell responses to AZD1222 COVID-19 vaccine. Study observations and caveats: Researchers report vaccine-associated CD4 TCRs spanning spike, with dominance at 160-218 and 743-854.

Generated by immunoSEQ multiplex PCR, the TCRdb table keeps only in-frame clones and is missing some. The sample holds about 130,000 clones, around 90% seen once. Details on this clone: Its antigen is unknown.

CDR1 and CDR2 from the germline V gene are SGHKS and YYEKEE (reference sequence). V gave up 0 bases and J gave up 2 bases, with 12 bases separating them. The CDR3 loop spans 15 amino acids. The chain joins TRBV5-5 to TRBJ2-7; possible D gene TRBD2, 5 bases. This specimen consisted of peripheral blood, obtained on day 0 of AZD1222 vaccination. The TCR sequence derives from an adult in good health. The CDR3 protein is CASSLGLAVPYEQYF. CDR3 nucleotide sequence: TGTGCCAGCAGCTTGGGGCTAGCCGTACCCTACGAGCAGTACTTC.